Listed below are T cell receptor beta chains from one sample, sequenced in a study of blood T cells in healthy people across ages. TCRdb recomputed calls from the 5' RACE reads with MiXCR, one row per CDR3 protein. The data contain more than 900,000 distinct CDR3 sequences, around 25% of them singletons. Separately, the same data were catalogued under a study of T cells of mothers and their children.

The sequencing input was blood. These receptors all stem from a girl aged 2 to 10 in good health. CDR3s include the opening cysteine and the closing phenylalanine or tryptophan. A D gene is named only where the DNA matches it firmly. Only part of the rows carry a size: once, few, many, or a class if the clone is expanded.

>TRBV9|-|TRBJ2-1|-
TGTGCCAGCAGCGTAGGCTATTACGGGAATGAGCAGTTCTTC
CASSVGYYGNEQFF
>TRBV4-3|many|TRBJ2-7|-
TGCGCCAGCAGCCAAGAGCTCCGGAGGGAGCAGTACTTC
CASSQELRREQYF
>TRBV6-1|few|TRBJ1-6|-
TGTGCCAGCAGACCGGGACACCGTACCAGCTCCTATAATTCACCCCTCCACTTT
CASRPGHRTSSYNSPLHF
>TRBV4-1|-|TRBJ2-5|-
TGCGCCAGCAGCGACCGGGACATACAAGAGACCCAGTACTTC
CASSDRDIQETQYF
>TRBV4-1|-|TRBJ2-7|-
TGCGCCAGCAGCCAAGCAGGGCGGTCCTTAGCCTACGAGCAGTACTTC
CASSQAGRSLAYEQYF
>TRBV12-3/TRBV12-4|few|TRBJ2-7|-
TGTGCCAGCAGTTTCGGATATTATTGGGCTAACGATTCCTACGAGCAGTACTTC
CASSFGYYWANDSYEQYF
>TRBV15|-|TRBJ2-5|-
TGTGCCACCAGCAGAGATCGCACCCCTCAAGAGACCCAGTACTTC
CATSRDRTPQETQYF
>TRBV12-3/TRBV12-4|-|TRBJ1-2|-
TGTGCCAGCAGTTTAGACCAAGGCCTTAACTATGGCTACACCTTC
CASSLDQGLNYGYTF
>TRBV10-3|-|TRBJ2-4|-
TGTGCCATCAGTGAGGGGGCGGACATTCAGTACTTC
CAISEGADIQYF
>TRBV4-3|few|TRBJ2-2|TRBD1
TGCGCCAGCAGCCGGGTGACAGGGACGGGGGAGCTGTTTTTT
CASSRVTGTGELFF
>TRBV6-1|-|TRBJ2-5|TRBD2
TGTGCCAGCAGTGGACTAGCGGGAGTCGTGGAGACCCAGTACTTC
CASSGLAGVVETQYF
>TRBV12-3/TRBV12-4|few|TRBJ2-7|-
TGTGCCAGCAGTTTAAGTCCTGGGATCCACGAGCAGTACTTC
CASSLSPGIHEQYF
>TRBV7-9|few|TRBJ2-7|TRBD2
TGTGCCAGCAGCTCCGGACTAGCCCACGAGCAGTACTTC
CASSSGLAHEQYF
>TRBV3-1|-|TRBJ2-5|TRBD2
TGTGCCAGCAGCCAAGGCTGGGGGGGGATGATCCAAGAGACCCAGTACTTC
CASSQGWGGMIQETQYF
>TRBV7-9|many|TRBJ1-1|-
TGTGCCAGCAGCTGGGGTACTGAAGCTTTCTTT
CASSWGTEAFF
>TRBV4-2|-|TRBJ1-1|-
TGTGCCAGCAGCCAAGGACGGGGAGGCGATGAAGCTTTCTTT
CASSQGRGGDEAFF
>TRBV24-1|few|TRBJ1-4|TRBD1
TGTGCCACCTCCAGGACAGGGTATGATGAAAAACTGTTTTTT
CATSRTGYDEKLFF
>TRBV7-9|-|TRBJ2-5|-
TGTGCCAGCAGCTTAGTTTCGGGGGATGAGACCCAGTACTTC
CASSLVSGDETQYF
>TRBV14|few|TRBJ2-1|-
TGTGCCAGCAGCCAAGATAGGGATCTCGTTTTCTGGGATGAGCAGTTCTTC
CASSQDRDLVFWDEQFF
>TRBV4-2|few|TRBJ1-5|-
TGTGCCAGCAGCCAAGATGGCCCCGGGACCCAGCATTTT
CASSQDGPGTQHF
>TRBV29-1|-|TRBJ2-1|TRBD2
TGCAGCGCCGCGGGAGCGGGAGGCTACAATGAGCAGTTCTTC
CSAAGAGGYNEQFF
>TRBV9|-|TRBJ2-3|TRBD1
TGTGCCAGCAGCGCCGGGACAGGGAACGCAGATACGCAGTATTTT
CASSAGTGNADTQYF
>TRBV5-1|-|TRBJ1-5|-
TGCGCCAGCAGCTTGGATGATAGCAATCAGCCCCAGCATTTT
CASSLDDSNQPQHF
>TRBV5-8|-|TRBJ2-1|-
TGTGCCAGCAGCTCAAGGCCTCCGCAGTTCTTC
CASSSRPPQFF
>TRBV29-1|-|TRBJ2-2|TRBD1
TGCAGCGTTTGGCGGGCCCCGACCTCGGGACAGCACAACACCGGGGAGCTGTTTTTT
CSVWRAPTSGQHNTGELFF
>TRBV7-9|-|TRBJ1-2|-
TGTGCCAGCATGGGGGTCAGCGGCTACACCTTC
CASMGVSGYTF